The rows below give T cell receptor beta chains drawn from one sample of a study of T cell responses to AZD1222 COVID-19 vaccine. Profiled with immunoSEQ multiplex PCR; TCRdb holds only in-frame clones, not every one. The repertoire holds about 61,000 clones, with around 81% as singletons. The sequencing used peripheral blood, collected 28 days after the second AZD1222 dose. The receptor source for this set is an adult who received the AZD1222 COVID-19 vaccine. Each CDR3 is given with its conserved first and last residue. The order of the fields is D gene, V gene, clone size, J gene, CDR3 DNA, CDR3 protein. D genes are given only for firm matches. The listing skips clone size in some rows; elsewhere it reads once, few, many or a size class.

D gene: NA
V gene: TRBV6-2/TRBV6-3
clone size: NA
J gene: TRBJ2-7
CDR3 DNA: TGTGCCAGCAGTCAGATTCCCTTAACCTACGAGCAGTACTTC
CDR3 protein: CASSQIPLTYEQYF

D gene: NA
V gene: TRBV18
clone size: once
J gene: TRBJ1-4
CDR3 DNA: TGTGCCAGCTCACCGGTAACGGCCGGGGGCGAAAAACTGTTTTTT
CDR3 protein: CASSPVTAGGEKLFF

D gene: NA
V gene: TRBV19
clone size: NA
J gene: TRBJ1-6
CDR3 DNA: TGTGCCAGTAAAAGGGGCGAAATTAATTCACCCCTCCACTTT
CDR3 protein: CASKRGEINSPLHF

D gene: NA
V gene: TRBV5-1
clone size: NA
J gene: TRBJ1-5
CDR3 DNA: TGCGCCAGCAGCTTGGTTGGGGGCACGGGTCAGCCCCAGCATTTT
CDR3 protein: CASSLVGGTGQPQHF

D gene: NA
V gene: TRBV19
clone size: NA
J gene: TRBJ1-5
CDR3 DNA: TGTGCCAGTAGCCCGAACTACAATCAGCCCCAGCATTTT
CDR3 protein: CASSPNYNQPQHF

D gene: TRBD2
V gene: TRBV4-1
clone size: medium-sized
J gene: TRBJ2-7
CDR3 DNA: TGCGCCAGCAGCCAAGATCCCGGACTAGCGGTCCCTCGTTACTTC
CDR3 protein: CASSQDPGLAVPRYF

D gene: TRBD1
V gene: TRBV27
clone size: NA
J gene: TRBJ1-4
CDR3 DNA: TGTGCCAGCAGTTTCGCGGGACAGGGGCATGAAAAACTGTTTTTT
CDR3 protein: CASSFAGQGHEKLFF

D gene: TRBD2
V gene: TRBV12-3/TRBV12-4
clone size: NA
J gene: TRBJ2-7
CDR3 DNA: TGTGCCAGCAGCCTTACTAGCGGTTACGAGCAGTACTTC
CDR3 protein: CASSLTSGYEQYF

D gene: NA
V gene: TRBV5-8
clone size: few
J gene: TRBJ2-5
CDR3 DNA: TGTGCCAGCAGCCCCCCGGACACTTGGTTATGGGAGACCCAGTACTTC
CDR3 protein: CASSPPDTWLWETQYF

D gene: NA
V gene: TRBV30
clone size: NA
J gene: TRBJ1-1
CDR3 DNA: TGTGCCTGGAGTGTTTGGGTTACGACTGAAGCTTTCTTT
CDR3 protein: CAWSVWVTTEAFF

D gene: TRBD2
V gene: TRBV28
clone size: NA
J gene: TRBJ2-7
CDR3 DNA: TGTGCCACCCAAACCCCCCCAGCGGGAGGGAATCGCGAGCAGTACTTC
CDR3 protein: CATQTPPAGGNREQYF

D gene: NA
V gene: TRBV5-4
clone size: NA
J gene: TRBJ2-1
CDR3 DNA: TGTGCCAGCAGCCTGAAGTCCAGCCCCCACAATGAGCAGTTCTTC
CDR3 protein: CASSLKSSPHNEQFF

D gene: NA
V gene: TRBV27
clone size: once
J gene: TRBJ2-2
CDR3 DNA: TGTGCCAGCAGTTTATCAGTTGGCCAGGGGCCGAACACCGGGGAGCTGTTTTTT
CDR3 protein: CASSLSVGQGPNTGELFF

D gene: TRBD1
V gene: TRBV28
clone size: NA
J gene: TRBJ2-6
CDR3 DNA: TGTGCCAGCAGTGCGGACAGGGGAATCGCCTCTGGGGCCAACGTCCTGACTTTC
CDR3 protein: CASSADRGIASGANVLTF

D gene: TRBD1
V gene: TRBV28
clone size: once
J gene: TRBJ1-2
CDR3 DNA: TGTGCCAGCAGTCCCCCGACAGGGGGCGCCCTCGGCTACACCTTC
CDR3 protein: CASSPPTGGALGYTF

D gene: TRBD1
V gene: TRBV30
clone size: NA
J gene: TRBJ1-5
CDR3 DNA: TGTGCCTGGAGAGGACAGGGGAATCAGCCCCAGCATTTT
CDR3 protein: CAWRGQGNQPQHF

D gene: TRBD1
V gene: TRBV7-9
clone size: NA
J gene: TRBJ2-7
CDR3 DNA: TGTGCCAGCAGCGGGCGACAGGGGGCAGGCGAGCAGTACTTC
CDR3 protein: CASSGRQGAGEQYF

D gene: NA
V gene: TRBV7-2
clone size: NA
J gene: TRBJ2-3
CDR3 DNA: TGTGCCAGCAGTCCGGACTCTCTTGGTACAGATACGCAGTATTTT
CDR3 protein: CASSPDSLGTDTQYF

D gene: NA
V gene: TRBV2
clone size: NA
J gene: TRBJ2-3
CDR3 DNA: TGTGCCAGCAGTGAAAGCGCGTACACAGATACGCAGTATTTT
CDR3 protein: CASSESAYTDTQYF

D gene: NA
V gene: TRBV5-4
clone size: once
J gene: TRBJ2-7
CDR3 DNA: TGTGCCAGCAGCGGTCAGGGGGGCCACGAGCAGTACTTC
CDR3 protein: CASSGQGGHEQYF

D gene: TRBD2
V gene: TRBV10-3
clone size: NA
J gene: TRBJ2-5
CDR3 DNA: TGTGCCATCAGTGAGTGGGGACTAGCGGGGGCCCAAGAGACCCAGTACTTC
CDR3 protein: CAISEWGLAGAQETQYF

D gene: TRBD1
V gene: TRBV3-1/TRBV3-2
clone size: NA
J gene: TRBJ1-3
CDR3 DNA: TGTGCCAGCAGCCAAGGGACAGGAGGAAACACCATATATTTT
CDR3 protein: CASSQGTGGNTIYF

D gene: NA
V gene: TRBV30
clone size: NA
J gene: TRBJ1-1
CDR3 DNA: TGTGCCTGGACCTTTTTCACTGAAGCTTTCTTT
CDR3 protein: CAWTFFTEAFF

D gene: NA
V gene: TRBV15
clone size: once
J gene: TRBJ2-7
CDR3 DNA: TGTGCCACCAGCAGAGATCGGCAGGGTGGGCGATACGAGCAGTACTTC
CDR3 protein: CATSRDRQGGRYEQYF

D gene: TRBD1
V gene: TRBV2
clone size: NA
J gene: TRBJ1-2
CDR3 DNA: TGTGCCAGCCGTCTGGATGGGGACAGCAAGACTAACTATGGCTACACCTTC
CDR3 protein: CASRLDGDSKTNYGYTF

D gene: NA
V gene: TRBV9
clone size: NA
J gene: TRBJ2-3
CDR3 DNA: TGTGCCAGCAGCGGAGTAGGGGCCCTCCAGGATACGCAGTATTTT
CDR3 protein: CASSGVGALQDTQYF

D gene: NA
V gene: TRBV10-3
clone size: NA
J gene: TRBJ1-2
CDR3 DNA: TGTGCCATCAGTTTACAGGGAGGACACTATGGCTACACCTTC
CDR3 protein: CAISLQGGHYGYTF

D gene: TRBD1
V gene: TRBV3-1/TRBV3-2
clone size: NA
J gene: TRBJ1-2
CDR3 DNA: TGTGCCAGCAGCCACATAAGGACAGGGGGAAGTAACTATGGCTACACCTTC
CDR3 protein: CASSHIRTGGSNYGYTF

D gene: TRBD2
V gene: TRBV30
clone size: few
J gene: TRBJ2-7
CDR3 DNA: TGTGCCGGTAGGACCGGGACTAGCCGCGTAAGCGAGCAGTACTTC
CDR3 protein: CAGRTGTSRVSEQYF

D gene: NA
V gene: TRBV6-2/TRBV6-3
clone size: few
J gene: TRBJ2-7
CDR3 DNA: TGTGCCAGCAGTCCCGCGGGACTCCTTTACGAGCAGTACTTC
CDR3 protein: CASSPAGLLYEQYF

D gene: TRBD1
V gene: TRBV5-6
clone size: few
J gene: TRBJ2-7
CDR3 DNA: TGTGCCAGCAGCTGGGGACAGGATGGGCTATCCTACGAGCAGTACTTC
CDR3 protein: CASSWGQDGLSYEQYF

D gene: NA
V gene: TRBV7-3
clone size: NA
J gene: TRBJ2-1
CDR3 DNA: TGTGCCAGCAGTCCCCGTGGGAGTTTCAACAATGAGCAGTTCTTC
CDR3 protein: CASSPRGSFNNEQFF

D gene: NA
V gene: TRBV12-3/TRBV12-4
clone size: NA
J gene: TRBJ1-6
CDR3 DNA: TGTGCCAGCAGTTTAGGGGAAAGATCACCCCTCCACTTT
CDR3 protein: CASSLGERSPLHF

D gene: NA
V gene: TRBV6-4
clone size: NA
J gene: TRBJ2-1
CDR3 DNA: TGTGCCAGCGCGAAGGGCAATGAGCAGTTCTTC
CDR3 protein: CASAKGNEQFF

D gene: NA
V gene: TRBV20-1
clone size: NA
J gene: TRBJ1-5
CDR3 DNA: TGCAGTGCTAGTGAGGAGCATAGCAATCAGCCCCAGCATTTT
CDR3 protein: CSASEEHSNQPQHF

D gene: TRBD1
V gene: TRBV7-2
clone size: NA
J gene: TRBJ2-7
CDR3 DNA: TGTGCCAGCAGCTACGGGACAGAAGAGGAGCAGTACTTC
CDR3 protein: CASSYGTEEEQYF

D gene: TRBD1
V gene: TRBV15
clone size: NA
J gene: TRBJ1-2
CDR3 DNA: TGTGCCACCAGCAGAGATTCCGGGACAGGGGCTGGCTATGGCTACACCTTC
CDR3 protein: CATSRDSGTGAGYGYTF

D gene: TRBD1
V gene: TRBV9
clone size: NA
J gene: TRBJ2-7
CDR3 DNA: TGTGCCAGCAGCGGAAGACAGGGGTACGAGCAGTACTTC
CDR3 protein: CASSGRQGYEQYF

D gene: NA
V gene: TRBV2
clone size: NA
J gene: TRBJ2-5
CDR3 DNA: TGTGCCAGCAGTACCACCCGGGGGGAGACCCAGTACTTC
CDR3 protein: CASSTTRGETQYF

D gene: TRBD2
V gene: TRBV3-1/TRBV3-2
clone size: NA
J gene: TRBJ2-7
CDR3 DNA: TGTGCCAGCAGCCAAGGGAGGGGAGGGGCCTCGGGGGAGCAGTACTTC
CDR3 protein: CASSQGRGGASGEQYF

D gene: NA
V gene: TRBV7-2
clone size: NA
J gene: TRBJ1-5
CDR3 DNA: TGTGCCAGCAGCCCCCAGGGTGGGAATCAGCCCCAGCATTTT
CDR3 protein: CASSPQGGNQPQHF

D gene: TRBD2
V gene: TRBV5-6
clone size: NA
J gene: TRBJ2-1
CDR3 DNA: TGTGCCAGCAGCTTGGATGGCGGGGGGTGGTACAATGAGCAGTTCTTC
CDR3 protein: CASSLDGGGWYNEQFF

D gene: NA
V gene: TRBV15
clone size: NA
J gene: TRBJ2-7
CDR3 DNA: TGTGCCACCAGGCGAAGTGACTGGAACTCCTACGAGCAGTACTTC
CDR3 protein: CATRRSDWNSYEQYF

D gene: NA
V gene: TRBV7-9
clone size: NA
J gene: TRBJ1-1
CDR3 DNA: TGTGCCAGCAGCCCTCCCGTTTTGAGGACTGAAGCTTTCTTT
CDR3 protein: CASSPPVLRTEAFF

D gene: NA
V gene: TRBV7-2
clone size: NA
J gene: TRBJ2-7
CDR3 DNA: TGTGCCAGCAGCTTAGGGCAGGGGCCCTCCTACGAGCAGTACTTC
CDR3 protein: CASSLGQGPSYEQYF

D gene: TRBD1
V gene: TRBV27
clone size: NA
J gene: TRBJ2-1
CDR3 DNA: TGTGCCAGCAGTTCGGGACAGGGCAATGAGCAGTTCTTC
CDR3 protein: CASSSGQGNEQFF

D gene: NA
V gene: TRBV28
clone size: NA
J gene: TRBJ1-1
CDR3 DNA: TGTGCCAGCCTTTCCTATGGGGGAGGGGATACGAACACTGAAGCTTTCTTT
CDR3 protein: CASLSYGGGDTNTEAFF

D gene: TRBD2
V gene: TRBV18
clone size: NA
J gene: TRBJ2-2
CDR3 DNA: TGTGCCAGCTCACCACCGGCCGCGGGAGGACTCGGGGAGCTGTTTTTT
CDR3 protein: CASSPPAAGGLGELFF

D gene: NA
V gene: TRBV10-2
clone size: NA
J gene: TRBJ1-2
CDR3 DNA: TGCGCCAGCAGAGGACAGCGGGATAATGGCTACACCTTC
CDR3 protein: CASRGQRDNGYTF

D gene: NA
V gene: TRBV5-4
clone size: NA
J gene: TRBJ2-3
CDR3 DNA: TGTGCCAGCAGCTTAGGAGGGGTGGTAACAGATACGCAGTATTTT
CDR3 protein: CASSLGGVVTDTQYF

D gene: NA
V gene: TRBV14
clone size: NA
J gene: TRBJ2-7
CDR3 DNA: TGTGCCAGCAGCCAACGCCCTCCCGACAGGCGCAATACCTACGAGCAGTACTTC
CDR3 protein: CASSQRPPDRRNTYEQYF